The following is a TCR beta chain sequence with its context. This entry is derived from a study of shared clonotypes between healthy human individuals. As originally analysed: Sequence data from immunoSEQ were junction-only and lacked quality scores; consequently, filtering differed. Profiling relied on immunoSEQ multiplex PCR, and the TCRdb table lists in-frame clones only, not all of them. V, J and clone size reflect that table, while D and trimming were determined from the DNA. The sample has 2 million to 3 million clones; 93% are singletons. CDR1 is SGHAT, CDR2 FQDESV, per germline (reference sequence). With 2 bases clipped from V and 8 bases from J, the junction kept 14 bases outside the gene matches. CDR3 length: 17 residues.

Sequenced: naive CD4+ T cells from PBMCs. Subset: CD45RA+ positively selected. The rearrangement joins TRBV11-1 to TRBJ2-1; TRBD1 agrees at 8 bases. The source is a man younger than 35 in good health. Some clones in this sample may be carry-over from other donors' samples. Here the CDR3 DNA reads TGTGCCAGCAGCTTAAACCCGGACCGGGACAGGCCCGATGAGCAGTTCTTC. Encoded protein: CASSLNPDRDRPDEQFF.